A selection of T cell receptor beta chains follows, all from one sample in a study of blood T cell repertoires in COVID-19. Generated by immunoSEQ multiplex PCR, the TCRdb table keeps only in-frame clones and is missing some. The sample shows about 110,000 clones, about 75% of them seen only once. Sequenced sample: peripheral blood. These receptors were taken from a woman older than 75 with active or convalescent COVID-19. The CDR3 runs from the conserved cysteine through the conserved F or W. The D gene is left open where the match is weak. Size is stated for part of the rows, as once, few or many counts, or as a class when the clone is expanded.

j_call d_call v_call clone_size cdr3_nt cdr3_aa
TRBJ2-1 TRBD1 TRBV19 once TGTGCCAGTAGTAGGACCGGGACAGGGGTCTACAATGAGCAGTTCTTC CASSRTGTGVYNEQFF
TRBJ2-5 - TRBV7-3 few TGTGCCAGCAGCCCCCGGGGAGGCGAGACCCAGTACTTC CASSPRGGETQYF
TRBJ2-2 - TRBV18 - TGTGCCAGCTCACCCGAGGGAGAGCGGATCACCGGGGAGCTGTTTTTT CASSPEGERITGELFF
TRBJ2-7 TRBD2 TRBV27 - TGTGCCAGCAGTCCCCGGGGGGAGCGAGCCTACGAGCAGTACTTC CASSPRGERAYEQYF
TRBJ1-5 - TRBV2 - TGTGCCAGCAGGGAACGGACAGCCCGTGGCAATCAGCCCCAGCATTTT CASRERTARGNQPQHF
TRBJ2-1 TRBD2 TRBV24-1 - TGTGCCACCAGTGGGCTAGCGGGAGGATACAATGAGCAGTTCTTC CATSGLAGGYNEQFF
TRBJ2-1 - TRBV5-1 - TGCGCCAGCGGCCTAGCTTTTAGCTCCTACAATGAGCAGTTCTTC CASGLAFSSYNEQFF
TRBJ1-4 TRBD1 TRBV6-6 - TGTGCCAGCGGCCAGGGGGCAGGGAAACTGTTTTTT CASGQGAGKLFF
TRBJ1-4 - TRBV5-5 few TGTGCCAGCAGCCCCGGACAGTTCGCAACTAATGAAAAACTGTTTTTT CASSPGQFATNEKLFF
TRBJ2-1 TRBD1 TRBV9 - TGTGCCAGCACCGAGGGGGGACAGGGGGCTTACAATGAGCAGTTCTTC CASTEGGQGAYNEQFF
TRBJ1-2 TRBD1 TRBV27 - TGTGCCAGCCGGGCAGGGGGCGCAGGGAACTATGGCTACACCTTC CASRAGGAGNYGYTF
TRBJ2-7 - TRBV11-2 - TGTGCCAGCAGAGCCCCCAGGGGTGAGCAGTACTTC CASRAPRGEQYF
TRBJ1-2 - TRBV29-1 - TGCAGCGTAAAACAGGGCCGCTATGGCTACACCTTC CSVKQGRYGYTF
TRBJ2-7 - TRBV2 - TGTGCCAGTGGGGGGATGAGATGGCGGCAGTACTTC CASGGMRWRQYF
TRBJ2-4 - TRBV6-2/TRBV6-3 once TGTGCCAGCAGTTACTCAACGGTAGCCAAAAACATTCAGTACTTC CASSYSTVAKNIQYF
TRBJ2-1 TRBD2 TRBV4-2 - TGTGCCAGCAGCCACACGACTAGCGGGAGCTATGAGCAGTTCTTC CASSHTTSGSYEQFF
TRBJ2-2 - TRBV7-3 once TGTGCCAGCAGCTTAATATGGACAGCCACACCCGGGGAGCTGTTTTTT CASSLIWTATPGELFF
TRBJ1-1 - TRBV5-1 - TGCGCCAGCAGACAAGAAAACACTGAAGCTTTCTTT CASRQENTEAFF
TRBJ1-1 - TRBV29-1 - TGCAGCGGTGACAACAGGAACACTGAAGCTTTCTTT CSGDNRNTEAFF
TRBJ1-1 - TRBV7-3 - TGTGCCAGCAGCCCCAACCCGACGGGAACTGAAGCTTTCTTT CASSPNPTGTEAFF
TRBJ2-1 - TRBV5-1 - TGCGCCAGCAGCTGGGACTCCAGAGGTGAGCAGTTCTTC CASSWDSRGEQFF
TRBJ2-7 - TRBV10-3 - TGTGCCATCAGTGGCGACAAATCCTACGAGCAGTACTTC CAISGDKSYEQYF
TRBJ1-2 - TRBV21-1 - TGTGCCAGCAGCACCGAGGGGGGGAGCGGCTACACCTTC CASSTEGGSGYTF
TRBJ1-6 - TRBV2 - TGTGCCAGCAGTGACCTTACTGCGCTGTCACCCCTCCACTTT CASSDLTALSPLHF
TRBJ1-2 - TRBV12-3/TRBV12-4 - TGTGCCTCACGTGGCCTCAAAACAGGGGGCTACACCTTC CASRGLKTGGYTF
TRBJ2-7 TRBD2 TRBV4-1 few TGCGCCAGCAGCCAACGCCAACTAGCGGGGTCTGGGGAGCAGTACTTC CASSQRQLAGSGEQYF
TRBJ2-2 TRBD2 TRBV13 - TGTGCCAGCAGCTTAGGCCATCTAGCGGGAGGGCCCTCGGGCACCGGGGAGCTGTTTTTT CASSLGHLAGGPSGTGELFF
TRBJ1-1 - TRBV18 - TGTGCCAGCTCACCTACACAGGGCCCGAACACTGAAGCTTTCTTT CASSPTQGPNTEAFF
TRBJ1-4 - TRBV2 - TGTGCCAGCAGTACCTGGGGGGGGGATGAAAAACTGTTTTTT CASSTWGGDEKLFF
TRBJ2-1 - TRBV5-1 - TGCGCCAGCAGCGGAGGGAGTTACAATGAGCAGTTCTTC CASSGGSYNEQFF
TRBJ1-3 TRBD1 TRBV3-1/TRBV3-2 many TGTGCCAGCAGCCATGGACAGGCTTCTGGAAACACCATATATTTT CASSHGQASGNTIYF
TRBJ1-6 TRBD1 TRBV18 - TGTGCCAGCTCTCTTACCGGGACAGGGGGAAGAAATTCACCCCTCCACTTT CASSLTGTGGRNSPLHF
TRBJ2-7 TRBD2 TRBV7-2 few TGTGCCAGCACCTCCAGCGGGAACCCCTACGAGCAGTACTTC CASTSSGNPYEQYF
TRBJ1-2 - TRBV7-2 - TGTGCCAGCAGCCCGGACAATTCCCTCTATGGCTACACCTTC CASSPDNSLYGYTF
TRBJ2-5 - TRBV30 - TGTGCCTGGAGCGGGGGACGGGGCAGGCAAGAGACCCAGTACTTC CAWSGGRGRQETQYF
TRBJ2-7 TRBD2 TRBV7-3 - TGTGCCAGCAGCTTAGTCGGGGGGTACGAGCAGTACTTC CASSLVGGYEQYF
TRBJ2-2 TRBD2 TRBV19 - TGTGCCAGTCGTACGCGGGAGGGGGAGCTGTTTTTT CASRTREGELFF
TRBJ2-7 TRBD2 TRBV6-1 - TGTGCCAGCAGTGAAGCGCCTAGCGGGAGATACGAGCAGTACTTC CASSEAPSGRYEQYF
TRBJ2-2 - TRBV7-6 - TGTGCCAGCAGCCAGGAGGCGACACAGAACACCGGGGAGCTGTTTTTT CASSQEATQNTGELFF
TRBJ1-2 - TRBV10-1 - TGCGCCGTACCTCCCGGGGAGGCACCGGACCTTAACTATGGCTACACCTTC CAVPPGEAPDLNYGYTF
TRBJ2-7 - TRBV29-1 - TGCAGCGTTGAAGAGGCTGGCCGTTCCTCCTACGAGCAGTACTTC CSVEEAGRSSYEQYF